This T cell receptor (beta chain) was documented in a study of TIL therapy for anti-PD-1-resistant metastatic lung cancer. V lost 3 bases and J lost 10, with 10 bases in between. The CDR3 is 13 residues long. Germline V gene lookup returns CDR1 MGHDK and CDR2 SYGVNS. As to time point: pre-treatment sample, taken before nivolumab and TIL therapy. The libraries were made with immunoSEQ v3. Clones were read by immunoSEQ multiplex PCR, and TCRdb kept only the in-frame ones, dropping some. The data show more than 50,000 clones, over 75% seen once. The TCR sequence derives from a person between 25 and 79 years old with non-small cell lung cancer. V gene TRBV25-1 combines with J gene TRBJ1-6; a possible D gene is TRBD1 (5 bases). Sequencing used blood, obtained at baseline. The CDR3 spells CASSDQGGSPLHF. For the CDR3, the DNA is TGTGCCAGCAGTGACCAGGGTGGCTCACCCCTCCACTTT.